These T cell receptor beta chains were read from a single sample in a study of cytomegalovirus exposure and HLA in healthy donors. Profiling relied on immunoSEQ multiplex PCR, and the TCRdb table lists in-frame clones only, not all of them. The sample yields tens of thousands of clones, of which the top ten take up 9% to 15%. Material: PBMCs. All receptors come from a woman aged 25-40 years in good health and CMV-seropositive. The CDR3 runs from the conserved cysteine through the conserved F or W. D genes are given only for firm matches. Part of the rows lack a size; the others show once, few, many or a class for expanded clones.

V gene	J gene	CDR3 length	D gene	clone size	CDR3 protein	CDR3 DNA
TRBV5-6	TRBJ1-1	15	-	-	CASSHPLKGGAVAFF	TGTGCCAGCAGCCATCCTTTGAAAGGGGGGGCAGTAGCTTTCTTT
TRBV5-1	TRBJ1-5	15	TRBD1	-	CASSWTGTGNQPQHF	TGCGCCAGCAGCTGGACCGGGACAGGGAATCAGCCCCAGCATTTT
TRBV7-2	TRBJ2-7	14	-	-	CASSLAGRGYEQYF	TGTGCCAGCAGCTTAGCGGGTCGGGGGTACGAGCAGTACTTC
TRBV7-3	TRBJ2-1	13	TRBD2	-	CASSPTGGSEQFF	TGTGCCAGCAGCCCAACGGGAGGAAGTGAGCAGTTCTTC
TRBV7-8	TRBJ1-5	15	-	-	CASSLLAGYNQPQHF	TGTGCCAGCAGCTTATTGGCCGGGTACAATCAGCCCCAGCATTTT
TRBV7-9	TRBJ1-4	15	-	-	CASSPTGLLNEKLFF	TGTGCCAGCAGCCCCACAGGGTTACTGAATGAAAAACTGTTTTTT
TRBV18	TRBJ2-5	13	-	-	CASSSGSGETQYF	TGTGCCAGCTCCTCAGGGTCCGGAGAGACCCAGTACTTC
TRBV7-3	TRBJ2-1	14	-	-	CASSLGLGGDEQFF	TGTGCCAGCAGCTTAGGCCTGGGAGGCGATGAGCAGTTCTTC
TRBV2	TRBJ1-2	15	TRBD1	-	CASSEYGQGAEGYTF	TGTGCCAGCAGTGAATATGGACAGGGGGCAGAGGGCTACACCTTC
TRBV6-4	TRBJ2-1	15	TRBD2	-	CASSDASGGNNEQFF	TGTGCCAGCAGTGACGCGTCGGGGGGGAATAATGAGCAGTTCTTC
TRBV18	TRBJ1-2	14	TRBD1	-	CASSPPFPGGLWTF	TGTGCCAGCTCACCACCGTTCCCAGGGGGGTTGTGGACCTTC
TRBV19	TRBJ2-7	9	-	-	CASTREQYF	TGTGCCAGTACGAGGGAGCAGTACTTC
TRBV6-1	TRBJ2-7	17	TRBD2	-	CASSEALPAAGGFEQYF	TGTGCCAGCAGTGAAGCGCTCCCGGCAGCGGGAGGTTTTGAGCAGTACTTC
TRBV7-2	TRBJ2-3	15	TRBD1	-	CASSFSGVQGDTQYF	TGTGCCAGCAGCTTCTCCGGGGTACAGGGGGATACGCAGTATTTT
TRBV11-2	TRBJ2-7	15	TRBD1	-	CASSLLLGQGYEQYF	TGTGCCAGCAGCTTACTCCTGGGACAGGGGTACGAGCAGTACTTC
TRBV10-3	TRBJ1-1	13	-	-	CAITHRENTEAFF	TGTGCCATAACTCACAGGGAGAACACTGAAGCTTTCTTT
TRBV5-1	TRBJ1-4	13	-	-	CASSRVANEKLFF	TGCGCCAGCTCCAGGGTCGCTAATGAAAAACTGTTTTTT
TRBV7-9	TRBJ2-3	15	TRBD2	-	CASSLGLAGGDTQYF	TGTGCCAGCAGCTTAGGCCTAGCGGGTGGAGATACGCAGTATTTT
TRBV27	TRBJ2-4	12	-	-	CASMGGKNIQYF	TGTGCCAGCATGGGGGGCAAAAACATTCAGTACTTC
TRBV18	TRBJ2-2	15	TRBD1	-	CASSPRTGGTGELFF	TGTGCCAGCTCACCTCGGACAGGGGGCACCGGGGAGCTGTTTTTT
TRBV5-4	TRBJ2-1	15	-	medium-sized	CASSLGAGPANEQFF	TGTGCCAGCAGCTTGGGGGCGGGGCCTGCCAATGAGCAGTTCTTC
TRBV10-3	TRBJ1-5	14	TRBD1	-	CAISGDRGPPSQHF	TGTGCCATCAGTGGTGACAGGGGTCCCCCAAGCCAGCATTTT
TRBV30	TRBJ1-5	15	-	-	CAGIQIGGDNQPQHF	TGTGCCGGGATTCAAATTGGGGGGGACAATCAGCCCCAGCATTTT